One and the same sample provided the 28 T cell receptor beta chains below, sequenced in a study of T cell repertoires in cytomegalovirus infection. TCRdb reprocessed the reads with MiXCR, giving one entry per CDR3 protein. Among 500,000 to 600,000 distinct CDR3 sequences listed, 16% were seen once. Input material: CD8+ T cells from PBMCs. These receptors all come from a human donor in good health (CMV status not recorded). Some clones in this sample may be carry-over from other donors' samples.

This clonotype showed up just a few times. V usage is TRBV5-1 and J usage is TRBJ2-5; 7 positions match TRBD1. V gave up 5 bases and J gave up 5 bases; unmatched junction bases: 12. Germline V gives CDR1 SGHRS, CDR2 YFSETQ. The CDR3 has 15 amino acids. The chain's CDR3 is CASRTAQGMGETQYF. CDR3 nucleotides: TGCGCCAGCAGGACTGCACAGGGGATGGGGGAGACCCAGTACTTC.

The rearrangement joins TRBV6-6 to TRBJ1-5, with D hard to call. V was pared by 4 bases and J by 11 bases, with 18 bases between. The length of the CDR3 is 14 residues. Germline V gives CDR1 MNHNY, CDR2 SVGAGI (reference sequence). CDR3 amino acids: CASSSRAPREAQHF. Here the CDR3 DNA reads TGTGCCAGCAGTTCCCGGGCCCCGAGGGAGGCCCAGCATTTT.

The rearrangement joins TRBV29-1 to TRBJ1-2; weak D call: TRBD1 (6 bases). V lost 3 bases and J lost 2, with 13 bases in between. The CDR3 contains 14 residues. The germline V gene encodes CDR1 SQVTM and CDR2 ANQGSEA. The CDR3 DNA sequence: TGCAGCGTTGATCGGGACATCCAAAACTATGGCTACACCTTC. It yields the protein CSVDRDIQNYGYTF.

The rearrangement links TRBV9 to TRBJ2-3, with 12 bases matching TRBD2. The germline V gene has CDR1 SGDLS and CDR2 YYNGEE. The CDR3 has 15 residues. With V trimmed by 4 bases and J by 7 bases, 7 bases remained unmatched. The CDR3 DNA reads TGTGCCAGCAGCCCAACTAGCGGGAGGTCAAATACGCAGTATTTT. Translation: CASSPTSGRSNTQYF.

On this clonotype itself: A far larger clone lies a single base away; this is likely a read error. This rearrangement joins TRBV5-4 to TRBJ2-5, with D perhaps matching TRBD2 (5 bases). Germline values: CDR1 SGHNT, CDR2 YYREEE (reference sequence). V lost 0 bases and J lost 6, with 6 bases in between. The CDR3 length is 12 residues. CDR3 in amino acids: CASSLAGKTQYF. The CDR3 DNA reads TGTGCCAGCAGCTTGGCGGGAAAGACCCAGTACTTC.

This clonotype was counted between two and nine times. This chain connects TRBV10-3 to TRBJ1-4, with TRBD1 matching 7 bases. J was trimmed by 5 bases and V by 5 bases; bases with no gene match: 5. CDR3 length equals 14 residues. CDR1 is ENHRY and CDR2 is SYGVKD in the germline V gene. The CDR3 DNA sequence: TGTGCCATCAGTCCCGGGACAGAGAATGAAAAACTGTTTTTT. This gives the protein CAISPGTENEKLFF.

The CDR3 spells CASSLSRVRDEQFF. DNA of the CDR3: TGTGCCAGCAGCCTTTCCAGGGTAAGGGATGAGCAGTTCTTC. J is TRBJ2-1 and V is TRBV6-2 or TRBV6-3; TRBD1 is a possible D gene (5 bases). Trimming cost V 6 bases and J 8 bases, with 17 bases left between them. This CDR3 is 14 amino acids long. The germline V gene encodes CDR1 MNHEY and CDR2 SVGEGT.

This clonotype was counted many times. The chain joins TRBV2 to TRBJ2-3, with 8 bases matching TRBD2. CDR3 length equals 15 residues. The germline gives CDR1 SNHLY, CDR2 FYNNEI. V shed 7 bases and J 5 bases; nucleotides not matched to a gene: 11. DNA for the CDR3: TGTGCCAGCATCCCCAGGGTGCTAGCGGGAGATACGCAGTATTTT. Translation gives CASIPRVLAGDTQYF.

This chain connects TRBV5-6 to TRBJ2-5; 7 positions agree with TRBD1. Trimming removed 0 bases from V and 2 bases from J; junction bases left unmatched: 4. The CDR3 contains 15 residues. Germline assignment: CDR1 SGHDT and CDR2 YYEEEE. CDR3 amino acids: CASSLAWDRQETQYF. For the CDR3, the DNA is TGTGCCAGCAGCTTGGCCTGGGACAGACAAGAGACCCAGTACTTC.

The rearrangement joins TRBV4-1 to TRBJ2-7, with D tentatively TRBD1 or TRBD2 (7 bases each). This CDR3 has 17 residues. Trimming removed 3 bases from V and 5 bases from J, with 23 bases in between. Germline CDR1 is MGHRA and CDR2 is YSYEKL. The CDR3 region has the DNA TGCGCCAGCAGCCACGCTCAGGGGGGGCAGTTGGTGGACGAGCAGTACTTC. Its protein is CASSHAQGGQLVDEQYF.

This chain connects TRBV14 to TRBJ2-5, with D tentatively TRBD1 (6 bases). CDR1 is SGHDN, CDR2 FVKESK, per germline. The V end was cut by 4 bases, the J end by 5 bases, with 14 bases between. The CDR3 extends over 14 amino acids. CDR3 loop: CASSPHQGWETQYF. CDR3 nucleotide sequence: TGTGCCAGCAGCCCTCATCAGGGGTGGGAGACCCAGTACTTC.

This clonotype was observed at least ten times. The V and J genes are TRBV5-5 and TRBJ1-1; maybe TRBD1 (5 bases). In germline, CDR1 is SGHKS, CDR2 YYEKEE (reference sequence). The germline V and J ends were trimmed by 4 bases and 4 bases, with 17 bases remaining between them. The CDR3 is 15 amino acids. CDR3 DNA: TGTGCCAGCAGCCTTAACAGGTTTTCTAGCACTGAAGCTTTCTTT. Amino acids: CASSLNRFSSTEAFF.

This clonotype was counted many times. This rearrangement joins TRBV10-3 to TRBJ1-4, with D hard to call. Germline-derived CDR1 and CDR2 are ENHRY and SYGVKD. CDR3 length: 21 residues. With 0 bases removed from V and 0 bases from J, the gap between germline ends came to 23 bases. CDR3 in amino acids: CAISESRPDRKLMATNEKLFF. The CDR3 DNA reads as TGTGCCATCAGTGAGTCCCGGCCAGATCGAAAGCTAATGGCAACTAATGAAAAACTGTTTTTT.

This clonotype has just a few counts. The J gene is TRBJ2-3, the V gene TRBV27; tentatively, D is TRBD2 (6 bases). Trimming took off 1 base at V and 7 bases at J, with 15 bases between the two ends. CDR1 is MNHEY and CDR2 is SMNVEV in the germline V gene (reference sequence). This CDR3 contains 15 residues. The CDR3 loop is CASSLFGGLFYTQYF. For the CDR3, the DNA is TGTGCCAGCAGTTTATTTGGGGGACTGTTTTATACGCAGTATTTT.

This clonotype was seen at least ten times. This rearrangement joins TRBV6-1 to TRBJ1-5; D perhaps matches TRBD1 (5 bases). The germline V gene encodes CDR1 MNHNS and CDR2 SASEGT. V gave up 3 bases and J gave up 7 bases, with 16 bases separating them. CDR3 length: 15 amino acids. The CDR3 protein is CASSDWERGTQPQHF. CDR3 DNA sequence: TGTGCCAGCAGTGATTGGGAGCGAGGGACCCAGCCCCAGCATTTT.

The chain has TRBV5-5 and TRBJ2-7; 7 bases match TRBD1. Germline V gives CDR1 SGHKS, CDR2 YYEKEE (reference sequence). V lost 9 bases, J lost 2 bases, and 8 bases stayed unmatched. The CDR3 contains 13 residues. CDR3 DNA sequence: TGTGCCATCTCCCGGACAGGAACCTACGAGCAGTACTTC. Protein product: CAISRTGTYEQYF.

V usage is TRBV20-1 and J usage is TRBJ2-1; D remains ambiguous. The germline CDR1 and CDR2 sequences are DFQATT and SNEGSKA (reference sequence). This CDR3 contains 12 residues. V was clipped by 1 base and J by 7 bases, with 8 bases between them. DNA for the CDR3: TGCAGTGCTAGAGTCCCAAGGAATGAGCAGTTCTTC. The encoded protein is CSARVPRNEQFF.

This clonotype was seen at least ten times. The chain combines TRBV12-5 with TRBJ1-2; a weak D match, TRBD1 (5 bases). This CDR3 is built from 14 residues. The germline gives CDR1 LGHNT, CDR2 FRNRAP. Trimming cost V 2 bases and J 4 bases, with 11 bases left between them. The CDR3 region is CASGLSGLSYGYTF. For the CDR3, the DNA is TGTGCTAGTGGTTTGTCGGGACTAAGCTATGGCTACACCTTC.

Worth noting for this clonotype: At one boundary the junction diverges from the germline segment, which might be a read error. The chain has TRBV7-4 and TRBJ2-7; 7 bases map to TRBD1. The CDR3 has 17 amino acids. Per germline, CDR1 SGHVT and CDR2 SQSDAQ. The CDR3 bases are TGTGCCAACAGCTTAGCGCTTACAGGGGTCCTCGCCTACGAGCAGTACTTC. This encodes CANSLALTGVLAYEQYF.

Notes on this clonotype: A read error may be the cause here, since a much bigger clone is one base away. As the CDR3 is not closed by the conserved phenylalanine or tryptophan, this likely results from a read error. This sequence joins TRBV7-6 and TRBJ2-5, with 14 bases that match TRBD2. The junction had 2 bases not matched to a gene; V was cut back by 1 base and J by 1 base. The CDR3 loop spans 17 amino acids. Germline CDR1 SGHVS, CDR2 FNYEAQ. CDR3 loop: CASSLGGTSGGQETQYL. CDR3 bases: TGTGCCAGCAGCTTAGGAGGGACTAGCGGGGGCCAAGAGACCCAGTACTTA.

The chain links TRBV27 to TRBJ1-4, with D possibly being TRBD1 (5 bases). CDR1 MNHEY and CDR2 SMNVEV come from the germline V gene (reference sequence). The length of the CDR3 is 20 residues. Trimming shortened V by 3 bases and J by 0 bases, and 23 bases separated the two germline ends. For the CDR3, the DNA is TGTGCCAGCAGTTTCAACCCAGACAGCGAGAATCCGGCAACTAATGAAAAACTGTTTTTT. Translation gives CASSFNPDSENPATNEKLFF.

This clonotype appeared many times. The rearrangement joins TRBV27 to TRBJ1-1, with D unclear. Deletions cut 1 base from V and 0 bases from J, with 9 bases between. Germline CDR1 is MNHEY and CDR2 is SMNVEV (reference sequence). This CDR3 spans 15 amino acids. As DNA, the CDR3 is TGTGCCAGCAGTTTATATCGGTCCATGAACACTGAAGCTTTCTTT. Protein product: CASSLYRSMNTEAFF.

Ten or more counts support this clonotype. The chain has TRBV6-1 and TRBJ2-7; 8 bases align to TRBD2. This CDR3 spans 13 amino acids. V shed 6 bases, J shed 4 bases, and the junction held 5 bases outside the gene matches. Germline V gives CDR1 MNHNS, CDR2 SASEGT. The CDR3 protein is CASRAGEGYEQYF. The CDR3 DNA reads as TGTGCCAGCAGAGCGGGAGAGGGGTACGAGCAGTACTTC.

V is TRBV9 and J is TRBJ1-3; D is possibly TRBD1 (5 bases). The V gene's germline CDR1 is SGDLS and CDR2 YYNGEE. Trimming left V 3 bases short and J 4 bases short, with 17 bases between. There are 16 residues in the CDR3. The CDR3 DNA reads TGTGCCAGCAGCGCCGGAGGAGGGGCAATAGGAAACACCATATATTTT. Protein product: CASSAGGGAIGNTIYF.

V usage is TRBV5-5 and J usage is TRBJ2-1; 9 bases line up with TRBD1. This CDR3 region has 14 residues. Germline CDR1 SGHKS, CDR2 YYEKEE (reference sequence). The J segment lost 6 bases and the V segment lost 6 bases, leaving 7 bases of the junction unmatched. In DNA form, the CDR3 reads TGTGCCAGCATCCAAGGGACAGGGACCAATGAGCAGTTCTTC. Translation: CASIQGTGTNEQFF.

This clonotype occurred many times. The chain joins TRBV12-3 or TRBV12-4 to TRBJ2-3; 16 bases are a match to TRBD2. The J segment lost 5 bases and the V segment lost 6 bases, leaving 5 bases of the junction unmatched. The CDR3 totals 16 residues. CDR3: CASRGLAGGPGDTQYF. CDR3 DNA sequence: TGTGCCAGCAGGGGACTAGCGGGGGGGCCTGGAGATACGCAGTATTTT.

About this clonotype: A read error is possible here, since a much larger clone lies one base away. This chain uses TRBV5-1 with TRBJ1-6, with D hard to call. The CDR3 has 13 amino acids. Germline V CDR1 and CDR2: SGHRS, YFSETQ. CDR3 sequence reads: CASSLRSNSPLQF. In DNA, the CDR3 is TGCGCCAGCAGCTTACGGAGTAATTCACCCCTCCAATTT. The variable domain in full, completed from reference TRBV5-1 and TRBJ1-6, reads KAGVTQTPRYLIKTRGQQVTLSCSPISGHRSVSWYQQTPGQGLQFLFEYFSETQRNKGNFPGRFSGRQFSNSRSEMNVSTLELGDSALYLCASSLRSNSPLQFGNGTRLTVT.

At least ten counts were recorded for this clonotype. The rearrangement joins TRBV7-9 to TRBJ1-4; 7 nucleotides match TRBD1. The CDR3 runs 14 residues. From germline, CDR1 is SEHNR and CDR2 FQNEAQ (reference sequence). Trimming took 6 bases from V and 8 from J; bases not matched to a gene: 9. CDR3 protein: CASSSTGNLEKLFF. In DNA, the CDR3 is TGTGCCAGCAGTTCGACAGGGAATCTCGAAAAACTGTTTTTT.